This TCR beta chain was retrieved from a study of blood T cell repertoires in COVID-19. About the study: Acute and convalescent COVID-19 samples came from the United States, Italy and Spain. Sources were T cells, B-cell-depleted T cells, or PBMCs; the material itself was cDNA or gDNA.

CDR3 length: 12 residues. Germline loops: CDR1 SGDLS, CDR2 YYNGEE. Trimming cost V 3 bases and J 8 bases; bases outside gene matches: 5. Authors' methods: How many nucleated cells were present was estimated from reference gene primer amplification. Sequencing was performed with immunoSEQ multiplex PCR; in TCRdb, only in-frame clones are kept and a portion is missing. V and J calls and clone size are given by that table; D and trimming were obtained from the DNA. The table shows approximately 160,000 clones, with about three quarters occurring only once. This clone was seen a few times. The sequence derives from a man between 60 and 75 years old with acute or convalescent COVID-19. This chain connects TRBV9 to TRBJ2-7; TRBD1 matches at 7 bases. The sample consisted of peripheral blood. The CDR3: CASSGRQGQQYF. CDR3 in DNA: TGTGCCAGCAGCGGCCGACAGGGCCAGCAGTACTTC.